The T cell receptor beta chain described here comes from a study of T cell changes during pregnancy in multiple sclerosis. TCRdb keeps only in-frame clones here, not all; method: immunoSEQ multiplex PCR. Of 95,000 to 110,000 clones listed, approximately 90% are singletons. Per germline, CDR1 MRHNA and CDR2 SNTAGT. Trimming took 2 bases from V and 5 from J; bases not matched to a gene: 1. The CDR3 length is 13 residues. The material was peripheral blood, obtained in the third trimester of pregnancy. This clonotype originated in a female donor in good health, enrolled as a control in a pregnancy study. The chain combines TRBV6-4 with TRBJ2-3; 7 positions agree with TRBD1. The CDR3 protein is CASSDTGVDTQYF. For the CDR3, the DNA is TGTGCCAGCAGTGACACAGGGGTAGATACGCAGTATTTT.